Listed here is a single T cell receptor (beta chain). The CDR3 sequence is 14 residues long. Trimming took 6 bases from V and 5 from J; bases not matched to a gene: 8. Germline values: CDR1 LNHDA, CDR2 SQIVND (reference sequence). The data belong to a study of OX40 agonist ivuxolimab in advanced cancers. Assay: immunoSEQ multiplex PCR; the TCRdb copy retains only in-frame clones and omits some. The sample consists of fewer than 90,000 clones, about 85% of them appearing once. Sampling of blood occurred at baseline, cycle 4 day 1, and cycle 7 day 1. The receptor's source is an adult with an advanced solid tumor such as melanoma, head and neck, liver or kidney cancer. The sample was CD4+ or CD8+ T cells sorted from blood, taken in a trial of the OX40 agonist ivuxolimab. The chain uses TRBV19 and TRBJ2-3; the match to TRBD1 covers 7 bases. The DNA for the CDR3 is TGTGCCAGTAGAACGGGACAGTCACGAGATACGCAGTATTTT. Encoded protein: CASRTGQSRDTQYF.